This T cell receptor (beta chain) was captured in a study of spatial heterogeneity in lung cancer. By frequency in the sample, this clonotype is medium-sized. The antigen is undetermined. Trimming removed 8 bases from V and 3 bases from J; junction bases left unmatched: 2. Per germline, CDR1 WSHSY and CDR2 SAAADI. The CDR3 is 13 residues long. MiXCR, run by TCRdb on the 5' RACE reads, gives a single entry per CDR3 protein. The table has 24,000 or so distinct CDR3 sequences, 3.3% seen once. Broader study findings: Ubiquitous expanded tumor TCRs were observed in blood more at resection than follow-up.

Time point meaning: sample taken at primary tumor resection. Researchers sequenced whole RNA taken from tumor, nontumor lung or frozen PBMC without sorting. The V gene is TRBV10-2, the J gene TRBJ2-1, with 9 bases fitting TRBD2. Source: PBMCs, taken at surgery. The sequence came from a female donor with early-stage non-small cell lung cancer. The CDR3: CASGTSIYNEQFF. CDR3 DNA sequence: TGCGCCAGCGGGACTAGCATCTACAATGAGCAGTTCTTC.